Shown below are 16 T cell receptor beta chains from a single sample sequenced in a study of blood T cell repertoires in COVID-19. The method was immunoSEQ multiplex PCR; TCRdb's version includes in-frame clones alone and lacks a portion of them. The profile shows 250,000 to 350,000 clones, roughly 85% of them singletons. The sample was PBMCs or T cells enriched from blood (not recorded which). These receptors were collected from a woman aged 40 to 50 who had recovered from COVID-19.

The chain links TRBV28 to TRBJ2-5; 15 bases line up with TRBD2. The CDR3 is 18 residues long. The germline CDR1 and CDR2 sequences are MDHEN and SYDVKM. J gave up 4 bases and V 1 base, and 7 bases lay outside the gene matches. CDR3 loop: CASSLLRTSGRAGETQYF. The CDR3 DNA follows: TGTGCCAGCAGTTTATTGCGGACTAGCGGGAGGGCCGGAGAGACCCAGTACTTC.

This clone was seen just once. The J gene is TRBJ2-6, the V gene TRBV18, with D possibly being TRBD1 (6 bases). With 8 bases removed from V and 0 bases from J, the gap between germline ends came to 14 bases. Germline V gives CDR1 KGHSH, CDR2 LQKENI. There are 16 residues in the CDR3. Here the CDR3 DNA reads TGTGCCAGCCAGGACAGAACCAACTCTGGGGCCAACGTCCTGACTTTC. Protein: CASQDRTNSGANVLTF.

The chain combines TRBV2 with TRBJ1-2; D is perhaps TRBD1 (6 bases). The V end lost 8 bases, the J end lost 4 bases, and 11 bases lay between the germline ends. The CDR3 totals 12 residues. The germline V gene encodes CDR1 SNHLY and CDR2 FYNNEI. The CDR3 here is CASLQGVYGYTF. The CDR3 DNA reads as TGTGCCAGCCTACAGGGAGTCTATGGCTACACCTTC.

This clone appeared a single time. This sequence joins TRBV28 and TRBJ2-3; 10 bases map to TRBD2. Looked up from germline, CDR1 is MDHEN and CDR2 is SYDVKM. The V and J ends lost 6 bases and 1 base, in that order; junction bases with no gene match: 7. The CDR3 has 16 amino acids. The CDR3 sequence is CASRLAGAKGTDTQYF. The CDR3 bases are TGTGCCAGCAGGCTAGCGGGAGCAAAGGGCACAGATACGCAGTATTTT.

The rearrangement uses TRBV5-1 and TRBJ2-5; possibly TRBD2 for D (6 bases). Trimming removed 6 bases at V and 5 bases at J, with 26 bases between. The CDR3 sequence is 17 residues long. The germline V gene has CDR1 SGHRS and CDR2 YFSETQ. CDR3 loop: CASKSSGMVVGGETQYF. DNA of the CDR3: TGCGCCAGCAAATCGTCCGGGATGGTAGTAGGAGGGGAGACCCAGTACTTC.

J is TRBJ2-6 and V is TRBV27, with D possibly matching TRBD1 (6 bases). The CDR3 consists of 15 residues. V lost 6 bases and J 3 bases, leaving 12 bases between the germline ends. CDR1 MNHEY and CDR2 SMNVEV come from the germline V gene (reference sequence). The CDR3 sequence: CASRSTGNGANVLTF. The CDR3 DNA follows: TGTGCCAGCAGATCCACAGGGAATGGGGCCAACGTCCTGACTTTC.

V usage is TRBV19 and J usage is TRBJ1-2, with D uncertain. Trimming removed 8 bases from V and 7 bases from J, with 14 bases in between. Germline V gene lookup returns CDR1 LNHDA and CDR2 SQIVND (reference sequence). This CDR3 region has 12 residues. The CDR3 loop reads CASSRLDLGYTF. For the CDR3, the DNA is TGTGCCAGTTCTCGCCTAGACCTTGGCTACACCTTC. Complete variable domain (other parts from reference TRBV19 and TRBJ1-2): DGGITQSPKYLFRKEGQNVTLSCEQNLNHDAMYWYRQDPGQGLRLIYYSQIVNDFQKGDIAEGYSVSREKKESFPLTVTSAQKNPTAFYLCASSRLDLGYTFGSGTRLTVV.

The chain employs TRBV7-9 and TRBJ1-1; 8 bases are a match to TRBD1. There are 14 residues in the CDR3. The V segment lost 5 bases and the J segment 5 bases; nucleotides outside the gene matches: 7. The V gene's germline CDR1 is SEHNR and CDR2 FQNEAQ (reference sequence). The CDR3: CASSKDRVGTEAFF. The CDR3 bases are TGTGCCAGCAGCAAGGACAGGGTAGGGACTGAAGCTTTCTTT. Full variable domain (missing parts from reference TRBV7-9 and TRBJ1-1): DTGVSQNPRHKITKRGQNVTFRCDPISEHNRLYWYRQTLGQGPEFLTYFQNEAQLEKSRLLSDRFSAERPKGSFSTLEIQRTEQGDSAMYLCASSKDRVGTEAFFGQGTRLTVV.

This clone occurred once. CDR3 DNA sequence: TGTGCCAGCAGCTTTCGGACACATGAAAAACTGTTTTTT. Translation: CASSFRTHEKLFF. The chain uses TRBV14 and TRBJ1-4; D may be TRBD1 (5 bases). V lost 5 bases, J lost 6 bases, and 10 bases lay in between. Germline CDR1 and CDR2: SGHDN and FVKESK. CDR3 length: 13 residues.

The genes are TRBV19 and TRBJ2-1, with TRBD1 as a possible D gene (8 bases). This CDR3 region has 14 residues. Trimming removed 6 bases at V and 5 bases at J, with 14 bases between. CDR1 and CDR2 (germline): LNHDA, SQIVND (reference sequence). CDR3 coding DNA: TGTGCCAGTAGCAACAGGGGGAGGGACAATGAGCAGTTCTTC. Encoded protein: CASSNRGRDNEQFF. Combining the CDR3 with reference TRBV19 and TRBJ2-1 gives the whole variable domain DGGITQSPKYLFRKEGQNVTLSCEQNLNHDAMYWYRQDPGQGLRLIYYSQIVNDFQKGDIAEGYSVSREKKESFPLTVTSAQKNPTAFYLCASSNRGRDNEQFFGPGTRLTVL.

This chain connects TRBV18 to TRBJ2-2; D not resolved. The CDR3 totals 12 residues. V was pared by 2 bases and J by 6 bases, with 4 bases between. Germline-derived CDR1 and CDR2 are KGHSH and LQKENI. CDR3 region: CASSPSPGELFF. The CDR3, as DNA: TGTGCCAGCTCACCATCTCCCGGGGAGCTGTTTTTT. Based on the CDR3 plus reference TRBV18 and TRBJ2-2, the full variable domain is NAGVMQNPRHLVRRRGQEARLRCSPMKGHSHVYWYRQLPEEGLKFMVYLQKENIIDESGMPKERFSAEFPKEGPSILRIQQVVRGDSAAYFCASSPSPGELFFGEGSRLTVL.

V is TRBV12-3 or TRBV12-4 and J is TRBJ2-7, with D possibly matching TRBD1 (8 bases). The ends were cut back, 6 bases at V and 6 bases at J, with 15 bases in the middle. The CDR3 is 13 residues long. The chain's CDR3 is CASRATGEGEQYF. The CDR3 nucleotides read TGTGCCAGCAGGGCGACAGGGGAGGGCGAGCAGTACTTC.

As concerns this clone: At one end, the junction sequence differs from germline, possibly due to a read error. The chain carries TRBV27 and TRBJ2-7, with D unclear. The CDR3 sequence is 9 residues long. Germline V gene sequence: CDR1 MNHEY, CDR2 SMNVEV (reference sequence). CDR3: CASRRKWFF. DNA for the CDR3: TGTGCCAGCAGGAGAAAGTGGTTCTTC.

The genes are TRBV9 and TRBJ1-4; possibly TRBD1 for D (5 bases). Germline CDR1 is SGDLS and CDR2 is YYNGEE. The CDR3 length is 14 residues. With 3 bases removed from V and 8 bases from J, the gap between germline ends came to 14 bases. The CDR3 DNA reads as TGTGCCAGCAGCGCCTCCGGGGGAGGGGAAAAACTGTTTTTT. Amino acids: CASSASGGGEKLFF.

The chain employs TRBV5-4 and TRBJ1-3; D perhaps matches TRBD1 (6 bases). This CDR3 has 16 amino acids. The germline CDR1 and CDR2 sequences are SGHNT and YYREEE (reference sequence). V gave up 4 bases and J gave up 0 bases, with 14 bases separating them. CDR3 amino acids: CASSAPGASSGNTIYF. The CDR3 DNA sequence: TGTGCCAGCAGCGCGCCAGGGGCGAGCTCTGGAAACACCATATATTTT.

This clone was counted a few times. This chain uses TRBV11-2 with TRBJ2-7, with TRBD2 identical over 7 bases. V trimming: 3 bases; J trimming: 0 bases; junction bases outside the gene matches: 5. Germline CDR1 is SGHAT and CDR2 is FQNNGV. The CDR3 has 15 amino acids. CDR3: CASSFGTGGSYEQYF. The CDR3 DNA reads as TGTGCCAGCAGCTTTGGGACGGGGGGCTCCTACGAGCAGTACTTC.